Included here is one T cell receptor beta chain sequence, with context. Antigen unknown. These data come from a study of shared clonotypes between healthy human individuals. Turning to the study itself: Researchers assigned three CD4 naive, three CD4 memory, two CD8 naive and one CD8 memory plate to each donor. Regarding the study as a whole: Clonotype sharing across donors was expected to vary with sequencing depth.

Each of the donors was a healthy adult who was HIV-negative and had not had a recent acute infection or vaccination. Splitting of CD4+ cells produced CD45RA+ naive and CD45RA-negative memory subsets. TCRdb's table, derived via immunoSEQ multiplex PCR, lists solely in-frame clones and lacks some. The data contain about 2.4 million clones, 80% to 95% of them singletons. Germline CDR1 reads SGDLS; CDR2 reads YYNGEE. This CDR3 is 16 amino acids long. V was cut by 4 bases and J by 4 bases, with 17 bases left in between. What was sequenced was naive CD4+ T cells from PBMCs. Subset of the sample: CD45RA+ positively selected. The receptor's source is a man younger than 35 in good health. Some clones in this sample may be carry-over from other donors' samples. The chain is built from TRBV9 and TRBJ2-2; D may match TRBD1 or TRBD2 (7 bases each). The chain's CDR3 is CASSPQGGRSTGELFF. In nucleotides, the CDR3 is TGTGCCAGCAGCCCCCAGGGGGGGCGTAGCACCGGGGAGCTGTTTTTT.